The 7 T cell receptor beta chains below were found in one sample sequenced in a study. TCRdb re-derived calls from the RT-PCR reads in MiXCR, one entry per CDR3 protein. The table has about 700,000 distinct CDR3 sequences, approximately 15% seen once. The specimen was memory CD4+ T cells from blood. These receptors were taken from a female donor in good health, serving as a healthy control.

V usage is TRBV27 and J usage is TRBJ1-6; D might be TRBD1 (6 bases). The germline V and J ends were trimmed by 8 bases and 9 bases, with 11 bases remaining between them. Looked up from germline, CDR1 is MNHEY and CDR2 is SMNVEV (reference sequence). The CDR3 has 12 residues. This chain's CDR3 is CASYRVGSPLHF. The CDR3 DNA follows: TGTGCCAGCTACAGGGTGGGTTCACCCCTCCACTTT.

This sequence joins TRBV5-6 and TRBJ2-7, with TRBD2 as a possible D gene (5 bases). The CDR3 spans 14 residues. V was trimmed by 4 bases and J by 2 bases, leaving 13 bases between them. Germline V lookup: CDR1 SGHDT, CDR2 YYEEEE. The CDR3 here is CASSRRTGTYEQYF. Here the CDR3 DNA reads TGTGCCAGCAGCCGGAGGACTGGGACCTACGAGCAGTACTTC.

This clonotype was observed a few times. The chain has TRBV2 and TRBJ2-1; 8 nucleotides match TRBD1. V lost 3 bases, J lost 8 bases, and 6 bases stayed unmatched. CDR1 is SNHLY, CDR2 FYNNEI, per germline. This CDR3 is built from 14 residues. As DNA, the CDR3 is TGTGCCAGCAGTGACAGGGGGCCGTACGATGAGCAGTTCTTC. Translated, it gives CASSDRGPYDEQFF.

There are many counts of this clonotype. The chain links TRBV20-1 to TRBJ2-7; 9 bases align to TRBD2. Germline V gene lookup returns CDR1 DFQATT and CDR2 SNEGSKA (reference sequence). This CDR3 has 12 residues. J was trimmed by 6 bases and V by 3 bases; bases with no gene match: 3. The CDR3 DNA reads TGCAGTGCTAGCAGACTAGCGGTCGAGCAGTACTTC. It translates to CSASRLAVEQYF.

CDR3 region: CATQGPGQNMNTEAFF. CDR3 DNA sequence: TGTGCCACCCAGGGGCCAGGGCAAAACATGAACACTGAAGCTTTCTTT. This rearrangement joins TRBV6-2 or TRBV6-3 to TRBJ1-1; tentative D call: TRBD1 (6 bases). Germline V gene data show CDR1 as MNHEY and CDR2 as SVGEGT. The CDR3 sequence is 16 residues long. V was shortened by 10 bases and J by 0 bases, with 21 bases between the two germline ends.

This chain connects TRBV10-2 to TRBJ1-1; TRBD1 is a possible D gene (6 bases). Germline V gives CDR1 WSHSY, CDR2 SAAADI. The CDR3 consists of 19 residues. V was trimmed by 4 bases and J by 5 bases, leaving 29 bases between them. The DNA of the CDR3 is TGCGCCAGCAGTGGACAGGCCAATCCGGGGCCGGGGCGCCGGACTGAAGCTTTCTTT. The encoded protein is CASSGQANPGPGRRTEAFF.

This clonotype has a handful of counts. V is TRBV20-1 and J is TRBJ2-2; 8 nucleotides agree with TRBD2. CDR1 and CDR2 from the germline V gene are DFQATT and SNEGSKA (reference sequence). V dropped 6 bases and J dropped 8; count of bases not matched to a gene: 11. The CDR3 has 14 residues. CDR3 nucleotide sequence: TGCAGTGCATATGACGGGAGGGCCGCGGGGGAGCTGTTTTTT. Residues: CSAYDGRAAGELFF.